The rows below give T cell receptor beta chains drawn from one sample of a study of blood T cell repertoires in COVID-19. TCRdb keeps only in-frame clones here, not all; method: immunoSEQ multiplex PCR. The sample lists some 490,000 clones, 80% to 90% seen once, with approximately 3% in the top ten. Sequenced material: peripheral blood. Receptor source: a human donor in a cohort sampled during active COVID-19. CDR3s include the opening cysteine and the closing phenylalanine or tryptophan.

j_call v_call cdr3_aa
TRBJ2-1 TRBV5-1 CASSFLEAGYNEQFF
TRBJ1-1 TRBV19 CASGTAWTEAFF
TRBJ1-1 TRBV11-2 CASTQGRGNTEAFF
TRBJ1-3 TRBV9 CASSRQETIRGNTIYF
TRBJ2-3 TRBV30 CAWSVRSWTSTDTQYF
TRBJ2-5 TRBV6-2/TRBV6-3 CASSLRTSGSWETQYF
TRBJ2-2 TRBV6-5 CASSRTENTGELFF
TRBJ1-1 TRBV3-1/TRBV3-2 CASSHLSDRNTEAFF
TRBJ2-1 TRBV10-3 CAISAGTSVKLPSYNEQFF
TRBJ2-7 TRBV27 CASSFDVLTSGSYEQYF
TRBJ1-1 TRBV6-5 CASRLGTLEAFF
TRBJ1-2 TRBV6-2/TRBV6-3 CASSYERGYGYTF
TRBJ2-6 TRBV7-9 CASTRYFPGANVLTF
TRBJ1-1 TRBV7-8 CASSPRTGSEAFF
TRBJ2-7 TRBV19 CASSPTGEAYEQYF
TRBJ2-2 TRBV11-3 CASSATRGTGELFF
TRBJ2-1 TRBV7-9 CASSPERANEQFF
TRBJ1-2 TRBV28 CASSTRTGGGYGYTF
TRBJ1-1 TRBV18 CASSRGTPNTEAFF
TRBJ2-2 TRBV27 CASSFLRTGELFF
TRBJ2-3 TRBV30 CAWSMSPTDTQYF
TRBJ2-7 TRBV2 CASISSGFSSEQYF
TRBJ1-1 TRBV2 CASSTTGYTEAFF
TRBJ2-7 TRBV19 CASSIGQGGEQYF
TRBJ1-1 TRBV28 CASSRPGQGWTEAFF
TRBJ1-1 TRBV18 CASSRLVTEAFF
TRBJ2-2 TRBV7-2 CASSLNGITGELFF
TRBJ1-2 TRBV2 CATLSARYGYTF
TRBJ2-2 TRBV19 CASSIGLAGGNGELFF
TRBJ2-7 TRBV9 CASSVWASGSYEQYF
TRBJ1-1 TRBV28 CASSLWTGNTEAFF
TRBJ2-1 TRBV3-1/TRBV3-2 CASSFRGTGKINEQFF
TRBJ2-7 TRBV6-1 CASSESSGTGGPQYF
TRBJ2-1 TRBV19 CASSIGARNEQFF
TRBJ2-3 TRBV6-6 CASSLRRVSGRAVADTQYF
TRBJ1-4 TRBV30 CAWSVHRGDEKLFF
TRBJ2-7 TRBV6-5 CASRDRGHEQYF
TRBJ2-7 TRBV28 CASIGGSYEQYF
TRBJ2-7 TRBV27 CASSLRYEQYF